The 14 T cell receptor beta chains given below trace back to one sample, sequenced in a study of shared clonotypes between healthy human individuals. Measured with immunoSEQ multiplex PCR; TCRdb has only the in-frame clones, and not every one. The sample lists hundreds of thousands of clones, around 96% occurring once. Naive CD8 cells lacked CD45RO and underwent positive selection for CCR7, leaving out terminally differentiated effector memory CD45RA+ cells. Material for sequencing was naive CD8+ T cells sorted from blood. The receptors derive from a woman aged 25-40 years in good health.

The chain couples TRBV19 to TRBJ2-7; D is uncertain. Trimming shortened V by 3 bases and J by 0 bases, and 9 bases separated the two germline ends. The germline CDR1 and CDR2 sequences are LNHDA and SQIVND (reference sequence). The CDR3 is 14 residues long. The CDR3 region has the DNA TGTGCCAGTAGTATTGTCCCAAACTCCTACGAGCAGTACTTC. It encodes CASSIVPNSYEQYF.

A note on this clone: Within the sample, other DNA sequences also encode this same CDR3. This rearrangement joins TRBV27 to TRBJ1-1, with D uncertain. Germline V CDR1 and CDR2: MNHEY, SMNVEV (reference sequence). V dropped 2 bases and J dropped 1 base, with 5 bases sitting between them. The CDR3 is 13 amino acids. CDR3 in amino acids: CASSLGPNTEAFF. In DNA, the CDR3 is TGTGCCAGCAGTTTAGGCCCGAACACTGAAGCTTTCTTT.

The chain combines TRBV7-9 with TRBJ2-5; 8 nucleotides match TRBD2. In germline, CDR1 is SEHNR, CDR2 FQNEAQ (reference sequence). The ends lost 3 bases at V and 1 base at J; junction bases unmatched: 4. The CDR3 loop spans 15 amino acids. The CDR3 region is CASSFGTRGQETQYF. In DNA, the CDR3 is TGTGCCAGCAGCTTCGGGACTAGGGGCCAAGAGACCCAGTACTTC.

CDR3 DNA sequence: TGTGCCAGCAGCTTGGGTTTCGGGACAGAGGCGTTCAAGCAGTACTTC. Amino acids: CASSLGFGTEAFKQYF. This sequence joins TRBV5-4 and TRBJ2-7; 7 nucleotides agree with TRBD1. The CDR3 has 16 residues. CDR1 is SGHNT and CDR2 is YYREEE in the germline V gene (reference sequence). Trimming took 0 bases from V and 8 from J; bases not matched to a gene: 14. Combining the CDR3 with reference TRBV5-4 and TRBJ2-7 gives the whole variable domain ETGVTQSPTHLIKTRGQQVTLRCSSQSGHNTVSWYQQALGQGPQFIFQYYREEENGRGNFPPRFSGLQFPNYSSELNVNALELDDSALYLCASSLGFGTEAFKQYFGPGTRLTVT.

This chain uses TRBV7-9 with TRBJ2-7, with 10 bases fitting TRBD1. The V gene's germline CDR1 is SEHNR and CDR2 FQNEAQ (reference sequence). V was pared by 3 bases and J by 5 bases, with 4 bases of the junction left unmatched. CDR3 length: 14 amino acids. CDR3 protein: CASSFRDRGHEQYF. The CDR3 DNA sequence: TGTGCCAGCAGCTTCCGGGACAGGGGCCACGAGCAGTACTTC.

CDR3 residues: CASIEAGTGEWSEQFF. The CDR3 DNA sequence: TGTGCCAGCATCGAGGCCGGGACAGGGGAATGGTCTGAGCAGTTCTTC. V gene TRBV21-1 combines with J gene TRBJ2-1; TRBD1 is the table's D call, not checked against the DNA. TRBV21-1 is noted as a pseudogene. CDR3 length: 16 amino acids.

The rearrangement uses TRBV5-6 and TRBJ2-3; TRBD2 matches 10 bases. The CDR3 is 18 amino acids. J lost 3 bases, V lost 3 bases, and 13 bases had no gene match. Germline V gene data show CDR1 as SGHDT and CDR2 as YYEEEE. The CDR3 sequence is CASSSPFFGTSETDTQYF. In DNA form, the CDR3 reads TGTGCCAGCAGCTCCCCGTTCTTCGGGACTAGCGAGACAGATACGCAGTATTTT.

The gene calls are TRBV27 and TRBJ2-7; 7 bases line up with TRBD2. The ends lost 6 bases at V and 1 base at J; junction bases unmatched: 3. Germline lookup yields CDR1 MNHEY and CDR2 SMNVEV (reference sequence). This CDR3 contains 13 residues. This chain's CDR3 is CASRLGGSYEQYF. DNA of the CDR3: TGTGCCAGCAGGTTGGGGGGGTCCTACGAGCAGTACTTC.

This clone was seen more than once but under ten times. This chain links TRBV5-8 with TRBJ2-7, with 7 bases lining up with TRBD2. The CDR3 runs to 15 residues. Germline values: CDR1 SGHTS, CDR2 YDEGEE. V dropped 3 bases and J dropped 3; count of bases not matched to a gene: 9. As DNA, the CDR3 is TGTGCCAGCAGCTCCGCCAACGTAGCGGGCTACGAGCAGTACTTC. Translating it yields CASSSANVAGYEQYF.

The CDR3 here is CASSQRTGPLPEAFF. The CDR3 coding sequence is TGTGCCAGCAGTCAAAGGACAGGGCCTCTCCCTGAAGCTTTCTTT. This sequence joins TRBV28 and TRBJ1-1; 8 positions agree with TRBD1. This CDR3 is built from 15 residues. With 5 bases clipped from V and 6 bases from J, the junction kept 11 bases outside the gene matches. The V gene's germline CDR1 is MDHEN and CDR2 SYDVKM.

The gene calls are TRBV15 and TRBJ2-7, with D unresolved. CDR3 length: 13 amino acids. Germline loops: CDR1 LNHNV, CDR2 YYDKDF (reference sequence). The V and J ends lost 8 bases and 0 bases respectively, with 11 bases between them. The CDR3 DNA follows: TGTGCCACCGGTCCGGGTCTCTCCTACGAGCAGTACTTC. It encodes CATGPGLSYEQYF. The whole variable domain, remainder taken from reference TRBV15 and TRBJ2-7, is DAMVIQNPRYQVTQFGKPVTLSCSQTLNHNVMYWYQQKSSQAPKLLFHYYDKDFNNEADTPDNFQSRRPNTSFCFLDIRSPGLGDTAMYLCATGPGLSYEQYFGPGTRLTVT.

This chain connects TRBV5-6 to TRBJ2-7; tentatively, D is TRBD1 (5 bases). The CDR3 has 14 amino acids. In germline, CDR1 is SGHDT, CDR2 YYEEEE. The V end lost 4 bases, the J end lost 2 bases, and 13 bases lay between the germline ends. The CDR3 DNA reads TGTGCCAGCAGCATAGACAGAACCCCCTACGAGCAGTACTTC. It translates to CASSIDRTPYEQYF.

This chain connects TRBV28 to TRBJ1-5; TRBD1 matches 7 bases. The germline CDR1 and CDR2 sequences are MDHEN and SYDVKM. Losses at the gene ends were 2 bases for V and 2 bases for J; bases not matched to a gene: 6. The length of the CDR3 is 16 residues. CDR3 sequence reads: CASSLVGGDGNQPQHF. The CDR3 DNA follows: TGTGCCAGCAGTTTAGTAGGGGGCGATGGCAATCAGCCCCAGCATTTT.

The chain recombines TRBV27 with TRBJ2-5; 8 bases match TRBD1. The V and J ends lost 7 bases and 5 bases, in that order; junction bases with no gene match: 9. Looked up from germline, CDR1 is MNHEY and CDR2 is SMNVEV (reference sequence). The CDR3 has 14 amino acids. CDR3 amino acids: CASTETGELETQYF. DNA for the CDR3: TGTGCCAGCACCGAGACAGGGGAACTTGAGACCCAGTACTTC.